These 24 T cell receptor beta chains share one sample of origin, sequenced in a study of shared clonotypes between healthy human individuals. Some clones are missing from TCRdb's copy, which holds only in-frame ones; the method was immunoSEQ multiplex PCR. The sample records 2 million to 2.5 million clones, 85% to 95% being singletons. Sequencing was performed on naive CD4+ T cells from PBMCs. The sample's subset: CD45RA+ positively selected. These receptor sequences come from a man aged 18 to 30 in good health. Some clones in this sample may be carry-over from other donors' samples.

This clone was recorded only once. The chain has TRBV2 and TRBJ1-2, with no clear D. V was trimmed by 7 bases and J by 4 bases, leaving 19 bases between them. Germline CDR1 and CDR2: SNHLY and FYNNEI. The length of the CDR3 is 15 residues. The DNA of the CDR3 is TGTGCCAGCACCCCTATCGGGAGGGCTCGCTATGGCTACACCTTC. This gives the protein CASTPIGRARYGYTF.

This chain uses TRBV29-1 with TRBJ2-3; D remains ambiguous. Germline CDR1 is SQVTM and CDR2 is ANQGSEA. This CDR3 has 15 residues. V was clipped by 5 bases and J by 0 bases, with 15 bases between them. CDR3 bases: TGCAGCGTTCTGGCCTTCCTAAGTAGCACAGATACGCAGTATTTT. It is translated as CSVLAFLSSTDTQYF.

CDR3 bases: TGTGCCAGCTCACCACGGGTAGCGGGGGGCACAGATACGCAGTATTTT. It is translated as CASSPRVAGGTDTQYF. The V call is TRBV18, the J call TRBJ2-3, with TRBD2 matching 9 bases. J gave up 1 base and V 1 base, and 3 bases lay outside the gene matches. The CDR3 has 16 residues. Germline V gene data show CDR1 as KGHSH and CDR2 as LQKENI. Full variable domain (missing parts from reference TRBV18 and TRBJ2-3): NAGVMQNPRHLVRRRGQEARLRCSPMKGHSHVYWYRQLPEEGLKFMVYLQKENIIDESGMPKERFSAEFPKEGPSILRIQQVVRGDSAAYFCASSPRVAGGTDTQYFGPGTRLTVL.

The chain recombines TRBV4-3 with TRBJ1-2; D unclear. V was shortened by 1 base and J by 3 bases, with 12 bases between the two germline ends. Germline loops: CDR1 LGHNA, CDR2 YSLEER. The CDR3 totals 15 residues. CDR3 amino acids: CASSQVWAEDYGYTF. CDR3 sequence (DNA): TGCGCCAGCAGCCAAGTATGGGCAGAGGACTATGGCTACACCTTC.

This clone was seen a single time. The genes are TRBV6-6 and TRBJ2-2; 7 nucleotides agree with TRBD2. Germline V CDR1 and CDR2: MNHNY, SVGAGI (reference sequence). The J segment lost 0 bases and the V segment lost 10 bases, leaving 11 bases of the junction unmatched. This CDR3 spans 16 amino acids. The CDR3 DNA reads TGTGCCACGCGGGGGTGGGCGGACGCGAACACCGGGGAGCTGTTTTTT. The encoded protein is CATRGWADANTGELFF.

The chain is built from TRBV18 and TRBJ1-1; no clear D gene. The CDR3 totals 12 residues. Trimming shortened V by 3 bases and J by 4 bases, and 6 bases separated the two germline ends. Germline CDR1 and CDR2: KGHSH and LQKENI. The chain's CDR3 is CASSPRATEAFF. The DNA for the CDR3 is TGTGCCAGCTCACCTAGGGCCACTGAAGCTTTCTTT. The whole variable domain, filled in from reference TRBV18 and TRBJ1-1, reads NAGVMQNPRHLVRRRGQEARLRCSPMKGHSHVYWYRQLPEEGLKFMVYLQKENIIDESGMPKERFSAEFPKEGPSILRIQQVVRGDSAAYFCASSPRATEAFFGQGTRLTVV.

This clone was found a few times. V usage is TRBV9 and J usage is TRBJ2-1; D gene uncertain. CDR1 is SGDLS and CDR2 is YYNGEE in the germline V gene. The V gene lost 3 bases and the J gene lost 0 bases, with 13 bases spanning the gap. This CDR3 has 16 residues. Here the CDR3 reads CASSAQPQSSYNEQFF. The CDR3 DNA reads TGTGCCAGCAGCGCACAACCGCAAAGCTCCTACAATGAGCAGTTCTTC.

The chain employs TRBV28 and TRBJ2-7; D is possibly TRBD2 (5 bases). The ends were cut back, 6 bases at V and 2 bases at J, with 17 bases in the middle. The CDR3 totals 15 residues. Germline assignment: CDR1 MDHEN and CDR2 SYDVKM. The CDR3 loop reads CASSLVGRGTYEQYF. In DNA form, the CDR3 reads TGTGCCAGCAGCCTTGTAGGACGGGGTACCTACGAGCAGTACTTC.

The CDR3 bases are TGCGCCAGCAGCTTTGGAAGCATGAACACTGAAGCTTTCTTT. This gives the protein CASSFGSMNTEAFF. The chain recombines TRBV5-1 with TRBJ1-1; D is unresolved. Trimming removed 2 bases at V and 0 bases at J, with 8 bases between. Germline values: CDR1 SGHRS, CDR2 YFSETQ. The CDR3 has 14 residues.

The gene calls are TRBV7-6 and TRBJ2-1; D gene uncertain. The CDR3 totals 14 residues. Looked up from germline, CDR1 is SGHVS and CDR2 is FNYEAQ. Trimming took off 8 bases at V and 9 bases at J, with 20 bases between the two ends. The CDR3 region has the DNA TGTGCCAGCGGCCGACTTAGCACCCTCAGTGAGCAGTTCTTC. This translates into CASGRLSTLSEQFF.

This clone appeared a single time. The chain employs TRBV29-1 and TRBJ1-5; D is undetermined. V gave up 4 bases and J gave up 0 bases, with 7 bases separating them. CDR3 size: 13 residues. The germline CDR1 and CDR2 sequences are SQVTM and ANQGSEA. The DNA for the CDR3 is TGCAGCGTTGGGGAATATAGCAATCAGCCCCAGCATTTT. Amino acid sequence: CSVGEYSNQPQHF. The whole variable domain, remainder taken from reference TRBV29-1 and TRBJ1-5, is SAVISQKPSRDICQRGTSLTIQCQVDSQVTMMFWYRQQPGQSLTLIATANQGSEATYESGFVIDKFPISRPNLTFSTLTVSNMSPEDSSIYLCSVGEYSNQPQHFGDGTRLSIL.

The rearrangement uses TRBV28 and TRBJ2-6, with D perhaps matching TRBD1 or TRBD2 (5 bases each). V was cut by 5 bases and J by 0 bases, with 8 bases left in between. Germline CDR1 and CDR2: MDHEN and SYDVKM. This CDR3 contains 15 residues. The CDR3 DNA follows: TGTGCCAGCAGTGGGACCCGCTCTGGGGCCAACGTCCTGACTTTC. The encoded protein is CASSGTRSGANVLTF.

The rearrangement links TRBV7-3 to TRBJ2-2, with D possibly being TRBD2 (6 bases). Germline V gene lookup returns CDR1 SGHTA and CDR2 FQGTGA. Trimming left V 3 bases short and J 6 bases short, with 20 bases between. This CDR3 is 17 amino acids long. The CDR3 protein is CASSFSWGDRRAGELFF. The DNA for the CDR3 is TGTGCCAGCAGCTTCTCCTGGGGGGATAGGAGGGCCGGGGAGCTGTTTTTT.

The chain employs TRBV6-6 and TRBJ2-1; weak D call: TRBD2 (5 bases). The CDR3 has 12 amino acids. The germline V gene encodes CDR1 MNHNY and CDR2 SVGAGI (reference sequence). V was clipped by 8 bases and J by 7 bases, with 12 bases between them. CDR3 sequence reads: CASGKERNEQFF. CDR3 DNA sequence: TGTGCCAGCGGAAAGGAGCGGAATGAGCAGTTCTTC.

The table lists this clone with a count of one. This sequence joins TRBV29-1 and TRBJ1-2; 8 bases are a match to TRBD1. The V and J ends lost 7 bases and 3 bases, in that order; junction bases with no gene match: 7. The V gene's germline CDR1 is SQVTM and CDR2 ANQGSEA. The CDR3 sequence is 13 residues long. The CDR3 loop is CSAADRVDYGYTF. The CDR3 DNA is TGCAGCGCCGCGGACAGGGTTGACTATGGCTACACCTTC.

The chain carries TRBV28 and TRBJ2-7, with D hard to call. V lost 6 bases and J 3 bases, leaving 6 bases between the germline ends. The CDR3 is made up of 11 amino acids. Germline-derived CDR1 and CDR2 are MDHEN and SYDVKM. The CDR3 loop reads CASSVHYEQYF. The DNA for the CDR3 is TGTGCCAGCAGCGTACACTACGAGCAGTACTTC.

CDR3 coding DNA: TGTGCCAGCAGTTACAGGGGCAGGGTCGGGACTGAAGCTTTCTTT. Protein sequence: CASSYRGRVGTEAFF. V gene TRBV6-5 combines with J gene TRBJ1-1; possibly TRBD1 for D (5 bases). CDR1 and CDR2 (germline): MNHEY, SVGAGI. The CDR3 extends over 15 amino acids. Deletions cut 2 bases from V and 5 bases from J, with 15 bases between.

V usage is TRBV7-3 and J usage is TRBJ2-5; D might be TRBD2 (6 bases). The CDR3 totals 15 residues. The V gene lost 5 bases and the J gene lost 5 bases, with 18 bases spanning the gap. Germline V gene data show CDR1 as SGHTA and CDR2 as FQGTGA. The CDR3 is CASSPTGGVGETQYF. The CDR3, as DNA: TGTGCCAGCAGCCCAACCGGAGGGGTGGGGGAGACCCAGTACTTC.

This clone was observed a single time. The V and J genes are TRBV4-3 and TRBJ2-7; 12 nucleotides line up with TRBD2. Germline CDR1 is LGHNA and CDR2 is YSLEER. The CDR3 loop spans 20 amino acids. V shed 3 bases and J 7 bases; nucleotides not matched to a gene: 22. CDR3 sequence (DNA): TGCGCCAGCAGCCACAGTGCACTAGCGGGAGGTATGAGTCCGACTGGGGAGCAGTACTTC. As protein: CASSHSALAGGMSPTGEQYF.

The V and J genes are TRBV18 and TRBJ1-2; no clear D gene. Looked up from germline, CDR1 is KGHSH and CDR2 is LQKENI. V was shortened by 11 bases and J by 2 bases, with 12 bases between the two germline ends. The CDR3 has 12 amino acids. The chain's CDR3 is CARGRLNYGYTF. In DNA, the CDR3 is TGTGCCCGTGGGAGATTAAACTATGGCTACACCTTC.

The J gene is TRBJ2-2, the V gene TRBV19; 7 bases map to TRBD2. V gave up 5 bases and J gave up 4 bases; unmatched junction bases: 1. This CDR3 region has 13 residues. Germline V gives CDR1 LNHDA, CDR2 SQIVND (reference sequence). CDR3 protein: CASSWGGTGELFF. CDR3 in DNA: TGTGCCAGTAGTTGGGGGGGCACCGGGGAGCTGTTTTTT.

The chain links TRBV4-3 to TRBJ1-2; D perhaps matches TRBD1 (6 bases). Per germline, CDR1 LGHNA and CDR2 YSLEER. V gave up 1 base and J gave up 2 bases, with 14 bases separating them. The CDR3 is made up of 16 amino acids. CDR3 protein: CASSQGRGAPNYGYTF. The DNA for the CDR3 is TGCGCCAGCAGCCAAGGGAGGGGGGCCCCGAACTATGGCTACACCTTC.

As concerns this clone: Other DNA sequences of this sample code for an identical CDR3. This chain uses TRBV30 with TRBJ1-1; 8 bases are a match to TRBD1. CDR1 is GTSNPN and CDR2 is SVGIG in the germline V gene (reference sequence). The CDR3 is 19 amino acids. J was trimmed by 5 bases and V by 4 bases; bases with no gene match: 24. The CDR3 nucleotides are TGTGCCTGGAACCTAAAGCGGCAGGGGGCTGGTCTGCGAAGAACTGAAGCTTTCTTT. It codes for CAWNLKRQGAGLRRTEAFF.

The chain employs TRBV28 and TRBJ2-5; 11 bases align to TRBD2. The CDR3 is 13 residues long. The germline V gene encodes CDR1 MDHEN and CDR2 SYDVKM. The trim removed 5 bases at V and 4 bases at J, leaving 0 bases unmatched. CDR3: CASSGLAGETQYF. The DNA of the CDR3 is TGTGCCAGCAGTGGACTAGCGGGAGAGACCCAGTACTTC.